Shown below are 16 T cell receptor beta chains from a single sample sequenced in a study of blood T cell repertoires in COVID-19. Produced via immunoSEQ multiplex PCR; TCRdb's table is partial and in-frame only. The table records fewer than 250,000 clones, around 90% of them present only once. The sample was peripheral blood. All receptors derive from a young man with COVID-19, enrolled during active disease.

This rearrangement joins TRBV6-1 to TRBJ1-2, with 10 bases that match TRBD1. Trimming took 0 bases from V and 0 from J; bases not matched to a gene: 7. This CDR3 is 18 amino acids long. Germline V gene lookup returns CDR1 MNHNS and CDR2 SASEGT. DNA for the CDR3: TGTGCCAGCAGTGAAGCCCCGACAGGGGGCGCGACTAACTATGGCTACACCTTC. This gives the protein CASSEAPTGGATNYGYTF.

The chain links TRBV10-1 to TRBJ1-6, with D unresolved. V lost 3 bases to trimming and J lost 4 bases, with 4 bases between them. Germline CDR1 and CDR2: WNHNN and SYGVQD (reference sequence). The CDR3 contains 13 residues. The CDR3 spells CASSDSYNSPLHF. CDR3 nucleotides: TGCGCCAGCAGTGACAGTTATAATTCACCCCTCCACTTT.

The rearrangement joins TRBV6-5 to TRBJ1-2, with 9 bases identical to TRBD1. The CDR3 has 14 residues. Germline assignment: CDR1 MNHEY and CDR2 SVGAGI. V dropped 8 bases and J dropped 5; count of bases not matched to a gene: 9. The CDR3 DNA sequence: TGTGCCAGCCAGGCGGGACAGGGCGGGTATGGCTACACCTTC. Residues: CASQAGQGGYGYTF.

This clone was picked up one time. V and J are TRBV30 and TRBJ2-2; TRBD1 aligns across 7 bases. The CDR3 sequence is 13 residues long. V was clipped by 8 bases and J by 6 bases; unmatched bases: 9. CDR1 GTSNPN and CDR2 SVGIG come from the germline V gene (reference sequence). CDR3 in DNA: TGTGCCGCGATGAGTCAGGGGGCCGGGGAGCTGTTTTTT. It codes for CAAMSQGAGELFF. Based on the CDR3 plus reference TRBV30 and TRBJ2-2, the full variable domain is SQTIHQWPATLVQPVGSPLSLECTVEGTSNPNLYWYRQAAGRGLQLLFYSVGIGQISSEVPQNLSASRPQDRQFILSSKKLLLSDSGFYLCAAMSQGAGELFFGEGSRLTVL.

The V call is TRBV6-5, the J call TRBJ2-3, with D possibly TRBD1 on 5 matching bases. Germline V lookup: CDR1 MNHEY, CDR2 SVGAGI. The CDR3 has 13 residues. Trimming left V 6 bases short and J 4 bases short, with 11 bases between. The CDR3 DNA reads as TGTGCCAGCAGGCCCTTCAGGGCAGATACGCAGTATTTT. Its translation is CASRPFRADTQYF.

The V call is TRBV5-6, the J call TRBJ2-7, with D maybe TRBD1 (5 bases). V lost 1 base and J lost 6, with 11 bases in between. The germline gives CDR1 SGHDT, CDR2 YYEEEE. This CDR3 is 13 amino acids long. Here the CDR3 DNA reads TGTGCCAGCAGCTTGCCAGGGTTAATCGAGCAGTACTTC. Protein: CASSLPGLIEQYF.

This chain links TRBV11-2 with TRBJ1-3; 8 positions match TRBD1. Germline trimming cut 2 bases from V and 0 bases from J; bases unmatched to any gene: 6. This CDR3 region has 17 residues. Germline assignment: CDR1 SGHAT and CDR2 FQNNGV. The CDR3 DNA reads TGTGCCAGCAGCTTATCACGGACAGGGCGCTCTGGAAACACCATATATTTT. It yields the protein CASSLSRTGRSGNTIYF.

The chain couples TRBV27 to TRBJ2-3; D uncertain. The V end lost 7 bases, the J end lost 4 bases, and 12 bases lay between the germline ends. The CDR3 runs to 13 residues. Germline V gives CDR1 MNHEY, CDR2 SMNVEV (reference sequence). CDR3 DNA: TGTGCCAGCACCTCTCGTAACTCAGATACGCAGTATTTT. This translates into CASTSRNSDTQYF.

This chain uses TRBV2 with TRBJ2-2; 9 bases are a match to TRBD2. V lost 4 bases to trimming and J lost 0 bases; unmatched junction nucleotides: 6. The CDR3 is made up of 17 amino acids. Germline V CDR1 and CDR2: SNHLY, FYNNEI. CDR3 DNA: TGTGCCAGCAGTGGAACGGCTAGCGGGACGAACACCGGGGAGCTGTTTTTT. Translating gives CASSGTASGTNTGELFF.

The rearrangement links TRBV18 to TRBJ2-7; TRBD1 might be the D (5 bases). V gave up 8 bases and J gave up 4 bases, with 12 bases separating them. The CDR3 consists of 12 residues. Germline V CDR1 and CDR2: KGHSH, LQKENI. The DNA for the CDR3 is TGTGCCAGCACTCCAGGGATTTACGAGCAGTACTTC. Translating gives CASTPGIYEQYF.

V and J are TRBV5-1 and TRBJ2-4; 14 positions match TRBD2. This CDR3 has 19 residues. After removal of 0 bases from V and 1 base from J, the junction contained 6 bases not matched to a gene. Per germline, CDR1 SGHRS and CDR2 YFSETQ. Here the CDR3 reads CASSLGGLAGAVAKNIQYF. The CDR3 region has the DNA TGCGCCAGCAGCTTGGGGGGACTAGCGGGGGCCGTGGCCAAAAACATTCAGTACTTC.

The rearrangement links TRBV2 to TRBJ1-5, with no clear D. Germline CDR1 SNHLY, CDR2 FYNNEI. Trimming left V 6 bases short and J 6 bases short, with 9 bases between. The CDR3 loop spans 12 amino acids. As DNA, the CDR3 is TGTGCCAGCAGCTTCCCCCCTCAGCCCCAGCATTTT. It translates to CASSFPPQPQHF.

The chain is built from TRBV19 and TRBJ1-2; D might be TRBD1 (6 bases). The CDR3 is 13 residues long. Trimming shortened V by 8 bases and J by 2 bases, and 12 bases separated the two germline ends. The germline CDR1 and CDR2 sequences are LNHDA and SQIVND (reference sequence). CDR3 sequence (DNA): TGTGCCAGTCAGGCTCAGGGGAACTATGGCTACACCTTC. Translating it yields CASQAQGNYGYTF.

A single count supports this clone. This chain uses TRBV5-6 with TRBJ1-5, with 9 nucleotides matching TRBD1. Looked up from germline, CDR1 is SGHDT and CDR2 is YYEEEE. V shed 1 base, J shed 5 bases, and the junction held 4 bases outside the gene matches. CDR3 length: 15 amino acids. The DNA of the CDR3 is TGTGCCAGCAGCTTGACAGGGGGCATATATCAGCCCCAGCATTTT. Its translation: CASSLTGGIYQPQHF.

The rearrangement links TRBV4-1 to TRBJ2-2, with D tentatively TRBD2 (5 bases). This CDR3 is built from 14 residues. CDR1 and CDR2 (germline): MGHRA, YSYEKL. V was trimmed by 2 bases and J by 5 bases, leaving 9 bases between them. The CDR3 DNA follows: TGCGCCAGCAGCCAAAGGTTAGCGACCGGGGAGCTGTTTTTT. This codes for CASSQRLATGELFF.

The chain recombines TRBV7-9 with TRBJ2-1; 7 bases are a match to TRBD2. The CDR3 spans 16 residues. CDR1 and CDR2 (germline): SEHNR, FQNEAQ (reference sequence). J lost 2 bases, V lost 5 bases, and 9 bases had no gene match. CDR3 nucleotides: TGTGCCAGCAGCCCCCGACTAGCAGTGACCTACAATGAGCAGTTCTTC. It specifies CASSPRLAVTYNEQFF.